The next 31 T cell receptor beta chains were all read from a single sample in a study of OX40 agonist ivuxolimab in advanced cancers. This table comes from immunoSEQ multiplex PCR, and its TCRdb copy is limited to in-frame clones, with some not included. This sample has about 55,000 clones, with over 60% found just once. The material was CD4+ or CD8+ T cells sorted from blood, obtained in a trial of the OX40 agonist ivuxolimab. The receptors come from an adult with an advanced solid tumor such as melanoma, head and neck, liver or kidney cancer.

A single count supports this clone. The gene calls are TRBV5-1 and TRBJ2-3; 12 bases fit TRBD2. The CDR3 runs to 16 residues. The ends lost 2 bases at V and 4 bases at J; junction bases unmatched: 5. Germline CDR1 SGHRS, CDR2 YFSETQ. The DNA of the CDR3 is TGCGCCAGCAGCTTACTAGCGGGGGGAACGGCAGATACGCAGTATTTT. Translated, it gives CASSLLAGGTADTQYF.

This chain links TRBV11-1 with TRBJ2-1, with TRBD2 matching over 8 bases. V was pared by 3 bases and J by 2 bases, with 3 bases of the junction left unmatched. This CDR3 has 15 amino acids. The germline gives CDR1 SGHAT, CDR2 FQDESV (reference sequence). The CDR3 DNA is TGTGCCAGCAGCTTGGGCGGGAGGCCCTACAATGAGCAGTTCTTC. Translation gives CASSLGGRPYNEQFF. Together with reference TRBV11-1 and TRBJ2-1, the CDR3 gives the full variable domain: EAEVAQSPRYKITEKSQAVAFWCDPISGHATLYWYRQILGQGPELLVQFQDESVVDDSQLPKDRFSAERLKGVDSTLKIQPAELGDSAMYLCASSLGGRPYNEQFFGPGTRLTVL.

J is TRBJ2-4 and V is TRBV5-1; D not certain. CDR1 is SGHRS and CDR2 is YFSETQ in the germline V gene. The CDR3 is 17 residues long. The V gene lost 0 bases and the J gene lost 0 bases, with 13 bases spanning the gap. The CDR3 region has the DNA TGCGCCAGCAGCTTGGACCTGTGGGCGCTAGCCAAAAACATTCAGTACTTC. Protein sequence: CASSLDLWALAKNIQYF.

The chain is built from TRBV28 and TRBJ2-7; possibly TRBD1 for D (5 bases). CDR1 is MDHEN, CDR2 SYDVKM, per germline. Trimming shortened V by 8 bases and J by 0 bases, and 17 bases separated the two germline ends. The CDR3 has 15 amino acids. This CDR3 reads CASGQGAIYSYEQYF. The CDR3 DNA follows: TGTGCCAGCGGGCAGGGTGCGATTTACTCCTACGAGCAGTACTTC.

V gene TRBV5-1 combines with J gene TRBJ1-1; 9 nucleotides agree with TRBD1. Germline V gene lookup returns CDR1 SGHRS and CDR2 YFSETQ. The CDR3 extends over 14 amino acids. Trimming at V came to 2 bases and at J to 6 bases, leaving 5 bases not matched to a gene. As DNA, the CDR3 is TGCGCCAGCAGCTTTACAGGGGGCAGCGCTGAAGCTTTCTTT. Translation: CASSFTGGSAEAFF. Full variable domain (rest looked up from reference TRBV5-1 and TRBJ1-1): KAGVTQTPRYLIKTRGQQVTLSCSPISGHRSVSWYQQTPGQGLQFLFEYFSETQRNKGNFPGRFSGRQFSNSRSEMNVSTLELGDSALYLCASSFTGGSAEAFFGQGTRLTVV.

CDR3: CASSLRYGTQETQYF. The CDR3 DNA reads TGTGCCAGCAGCTTAAGATACGGTACTCAAGAGACCCAGTACTTC. The genes are TRBV7-3 and TRBJ2-5; no definite D call. The CDR3 runs to 15 residues. CDR1 SGHTA and CDR2 FQGTGA come from the germline V gene. V was shortened by 1 base and J by 2 bases, with 11 bases between the two germline ends.

In DNA form, the CDR3 reads TGTGCCAGCAGCTTAGAAGGCAGGACAACTGAGCAGTACTTC. Its translation: CASSLEGRTTEQYF. The chain links TRBV7-2 to TRBJ2-7, with a possible D match to TRBD1 (5 bases). The CDR3 consists of 14 residues. Germline V CDR1 and CDR2: SGHTA, FQGNSA. Trimming cost V 1 base and J 7 bases, with 14 bases left between them.

This chain connects TRBV11-2 to TRBJ1-2; maybe TRBD1 (6 bases). V lost 5 bases, J lost 4 bases, and 23 bases lay in between. The CDR3 extends over 17 amino acids. Germline lookup yields CDR1 SGHAT and CDR2 FQNNGV. The CDR3 is CASSAVLAGGLIYGYTF. The CDR3, as DNA: TGTGCCAGCAGCGCCGTTCTGGCGGGGGGGCTTATCTATGGCTACACCTTC.

The V and J genes are TRBV5-1 and TRBJ1-3; weak D call: TRBD1 (6 bases). V was trimmed by 0 bases and J by 2 bases, leaving 9 bases between them. Germline V gene data show CDR1 as SGHRS and CDR2 as YFSETQ. The CDR3 spans 15 residues. As DNA, the CDR3 is TGCGCCAGCAGCTTGGAGGGGGGAACTGGAAACACCATATATTTT. Its protein product is CASSLEGGTGNTIYF.

The chain carries TRBV5-1 and TRBJ2-1; possible D gene TRBD2, 5 bases. Germline V gene data show CDR1 as SGHRS and CDR2 as YFSETQ. V dropped 4 bases and J dropped 0 bases, with 11 bases sitting between them. The CDR3 extends over 15 amino acids. Here the CDR3 reads CASSPMTNSYNEQFF. Here the CDR3 DNA reads TGCGCCAGCAGCCCGATGACTAACTCCTACAATGAGCAGTTCTTC. Using reference TRBV5-1 and TRBJ2-1 for the parts outside the CDR3, the full variable domain is KAGVTQTPRYLIKTRGQQVTLSCSPISGHRSVSWYQQTPGQGLQFLFEYFSETQRNKGNFPGRFSGRQFSNSRSEMNVSTLELGDSALYLCASSPMTNSYNEQFFGPGTRLTVL.

The chain joins TRBV7-9 to TRBJ1-1, with D hard to call. V lost 4 bases to trimming and J lost 5 bases, with 17 bases between them. This CDR3 is built from 15 residues. CDR1 is SEHNR, CDR2 FQNEAQ, per germline (reference sequence). The CDR3 protein is CASSSLRGRGTEAFF. CDR3 nucleotide sequence: TGTGCCAGCAGCTCTCTCCGGGGTCGGGGAACTGAAGCTTTCTTT.

The chain couples TRBV27 to TRBJ2-1, with D possibly matching TRBD1 (6 bases). CDR1 MNHEY and CDR2 SMNVEV come from the germline V gene (reference sequence). The V end lost 3 bases, the J end lost 7 bases, and 16 bases lay between the germline ends. This CDR3 region has 15 residues. For the CDR3, the DNA is TGTGCCAGCAGTTTCGCCCCCACAGGGTATAATGAGCAGTTCTTC. Residues: CASSFAPTGYNEQFF.

The chain has TRBV7-3 and TRBJ2-7; D is perhaps TRBD1 or TRBD2 (5 bases each). The CDR3 covers 14 residues. Germline V gene data show CDR1 as SGHTA and CDR2 as FQGTGA. V lost 1 base, J lost 2 bases, and 9 bases lay in between. Written as DNA, the CDR3 is TGTGCCAGCAGCTTAAGTGGGACGGCCTACGAGCAGTACTTC. It translates to CASSLSGTAYEQYF.

V usage is TRBV11-2 and J usage is TRBJ2-2; D unresolved. The CDR3 has 13 residues. V was shortened by 3 bases and J by 6 bases, with 8 bases between the two germline ends. Germline V gene sequence: CDR1 SGHAT, CDR2 FQNNGV. For the CDR3, the DNA is TGTGCCAGCAGCTTTTACAAGTCCGGGGAGCTGTTTTTT. Its protein product is CASSFYKSGELFF.

The chain recombines TRBV7-2 with TRBJ2-4; 7 bases are a match to TRBD2. V was pared by 5 bases and J by 3 bases, with 13 bases of the junction left unmatched. The CDR3 extends over 17 amino acids. From germline, CDR1 is SGHTA and CDR2 FQGNSA. The CDR3 sequence is CASSPGGGGQNKNIQYF. DNA for the CDR3: TGTGCCAGCAGCCCCGGCGGGGGAGGGCAGAACAAAAACATTCAGTACTTC. The full variable domain, with the rest looked up from reference TRBV7-2 and TRBJ2-4, is GAGVSQSPSNKVTEKGKDVELRCDPISGHTALYWYRQSLGQGLEFLIYFQGNSAPDKSGLPSDRFSAERTGGSVSTLTIQRTQQEDSAVYLCASSPGGGGQNKNIQYFGAGTRLSVL.

This chain uses TRBV7-7 with TRBJ2-3; the D gene is possibly TRBD1 (5 bases). The germline gives CDR1 SSHAT, CDR2 FNYEAQ (reference sequence). The CDR3 is made up of 13 amino acids. With 4 bases removed from V and 3 bases from J, the gap between germline ends came to 8 bases. For the CDR3, the DNA is TGTGCCAGCAGCTCCCAGGGAACAGATACGCAGTATTTT. Translation: CASSSQGTDTQYF. Looking up the rest from reference TRBV7-7 and TRBJ2-3 gives the full variable domain: GAGVSQSPRYKVTKRGQDVTLRCDPISSHATLYWYQQALGQGPEFLTYFNYEAQPDKSGLPSDRFSAERPEGSISTLTIQRTEQRDSAMYRCASSSQGTDTQYFGPGTRLTVL.

The V and J genes are TRBV5-4 and TRBJ2-1; 10 bases are shared with TRBD2. The CDR3 is 18 residues long. After removal of 2 bases from V and 2 bases from J, the junction contained 10 bases not matched to a gene. Per germline, CDR1 SGHNT and CDR2 YYREEE (reference sequence). DNA of the CDR3: TGTGCCAGCAGCTTATCGAGCGGGGGGGCCGGGACCTACAATGAGCAGTTCTTC. It yields the protein CASSLSSGGAGTYNEQFF.

This clone appeared a few times. This chain joins TRBV7-8 and TRBJ1-5; D might be TRBD1 (5 bases). The CDR3 spans 16 residues. Germline V gene data show CDR1 as SGHVS and CDR2 as FQNEAQ. With 5 bases removed from V and 4 bases from J, the gap between germline ends came to 18 bases. The CDR3 bases are TGTGCCAGCAGCCTCCACGGGGGGATCGGAAATCAGCCCCAGCATTTT. The encoded protein is CASSLHGGIGNQPQHF.

V usage is TRBV6-6 and J usage is TRBJ2-7; TRBD1 matches 11 bases. CDR1 is MNHNY and CDR2 is SVGAGI in the germline V gene (reference sequence). This CDR3 comprises 14 residues. The V segment lost 5 bases and the J segment 4 bases; nucleotides outside the gene matches: 4. In DNA, the CDR3 is TGTGCCAGCAGTCTCCGGGACAGGGGGTACGAGCAGTACTTC. It codes for CASSLRDRGYEQYF.

The rearrangement uses TRBV5-1 and TRBJ1-2, with D possibly matching TRBD1 (5 bases). V was shortened by 4 bases and J by 0 bases, with 16 bases between the two germline ends. The CDR3 extends over 16 amino acids. The V gene's germline CDR1 is SGHRS and CDR2 YFSETQ. The CDR3 loop is CASSQQGGKSNYGYTF. CDR3 nucleotides: TGCGCCAGCAGCCAGCAGGGTGGCAAGTCTAACTATGGCTACACCTTC.

The chain recombines TRBV29-1 with TRBJ1-6, with 8 bases that match TRBD1. The CDR3 sequence is 13 residues long. Germline-derived CDR1 and CDR2 are SQVTM and ANQGSEA. V shed 5 bases, J shed 10 bases, and the junction held 7 bases outside the gene matches. In DNA form, the CDR3 reads TGCAGCGTTAGGGCAGGGGGCGGATCACCCCTCCACTTT. This sequence encodes CSVRAGGGSPLHF.

This rearrangement joins TRBV27 to TRBJ2-7, with D possibly called TRBD1 or TRBD2 (5 bases each). Per the germline V gene, CDR1 is MNHEY and CDR2 is SMNVEV (reference sequence). Trimming shortened V by 10 bases and J by 3 bases, and 10 bases separated the two germline ends. The CDR3 is 11 amino acids. As DNA, the CDR3 is TGTGCCACCGGGACGAACTACGAGCAGTACTTC. This translates into CATGTNYEQYF.

The V and J genes are TRBV15 and TRBJ1-2; the D gene is possibly TRBD1 (6 bases). Germline V gene lookup returns CDR1 LNHNV and CDR2 YYDKDF (reference sequence). V lost 0 bases, J lost 5 bases, and 19 bases lay in between. The CDR3 runs to 17 residues. CDR3 in DNA: TGTGCCACCAGCAGAGACGAAGGCAGGGGCGTGATTTATGGCTACACCTTC. Protein: CATSRDEGRGVIYGYTF.

There are a few counts of this clone. The chain joins TRBV19 to TRBJ1-5; 10 bases are shared with TRBD1. Germline V gives CDR1 LNHDA, CDR2 SQIVND (reference sequence). CDR3 length equals 15 residues. Trimming at V came to 3 bases and at J to 9 bases, leaving 8 bases not matched to a gene. CDR3 loop: CASSIGRQGAMPQHF. The CDR3 region has the DNA TGTGCCAGTAGTATTGGGAGACAGGGGGCGATGCCCCAGCATTTT.

This rearrangement joins TRBV10-3 to TRBJ2-7; maybe TRBD2 (5 bases). Trimming removed 9 bases from V and 0 bases from J, with 9 bases in between. Germline CDR1 reads ENHRY; CDR2 reads SYGVKD. CDR3 length: 12 residues. The CDR3 DNA sequence: TGTGCCATAAAAGGGAGCTCCTACGAGCAGTACTTC. This gives the protein CAIKGSSYEQYF.

In this sample, this clone turned up a few times. This chain connects TRBV9 to TRBJ2-2; D gene ambiguous. Trimming shortened V by 4 bases and J by 4 bases, and 14 bases separated the two germline ends. The V gene's germline CDR1 is SGDLS and CDR2 YYNGEE. This CDR3 spans 15 amino acids. CDR3 DNA: TGTGCCAGCAGCCCAATACTGAGCCCCACCGGGGAGCTGTTTTTT. It encodes CASSPILSPTGELFF.

The chain has TRBV28 and TRBJ1-6; tentative D call: TRBD1 (5 bases). Between the trimmed V and J ends, which lost 2 bases and 9 bases, there was a span of 11 bases. Germline CDR1 reads MDHEN; CDR2 reads SYDVKM. The CDR3 is made up of 14 amino acids. The CDR3 loop reads CASSLGPTGSPLHF. DNA of the CDR3: TGTGCCAGCAGTTTAGGCCCTACAGGTTCACCCCTCCACTTT.

In its sample, this clone is medium-sized. CDR3 protein: CASSQDSPEAFF. The DNA of the CDR3 is TGTGCCAGCAGCCAGGACAGCCCTGAAGCTTTCTTT. The V call is TRBV5-4, the J call TRBJ1-1; D perhaps matches TRBD1 (6 bases). The CDR3 length is 12 residues. Germline values: CDR1 SGHNT, CDR2 YYREEE (reference sequence). V was cut by 4 bases and J by 6 bases, with 10 bases left in between.

The chain recombines TRBV27 with TRBJ1-2; 9 nucleotides agree with TRBD1. Germline CDR1 MNHEY, CDR2 SMNVEV (reference sequence). Trimming took 8 bases from V and 4 from J; bases not matched to a gene: 11. CDR3 length equals 15 residues. The CDR3 DNA follows: TGTGCCAGCCGGATGGGGACAGGGAAAACCTATGGCTACACCTTC. The encoded protein is CASRMGTGKTYGYTF.

The chain joins TRBV25-1 to TRBJ2-7; 11 bases align to TRBD1. The ends lost 1 base at V and 6 bases at J; junction bases unmatched: 2. The CDR3 covers 14 residues. Looked up from germline, CDR1 is MGHDK and CDR2 is SYGVNS. DNA for the CDR3: TGTGCCAGCAGTGAATCCGGGACAGGGGGCGAGCAGTACTTC. Translation gives CASSESGTGGEQYF.

This sequence joins TRBV12-5 and TRBJ2-7, with D tentatively TRBD2 (5 bases). Germline-derived CDR1 and CDR2 are LGHNT and FRNRAP. Trimming took 8 bases from V and 3 from J, leaving 8 bases between them. This CDR3 is built from 11 residues. CDR3 protein: CASRGYYEQYF. CDR3 nucleotides: TGTGCTAGTCGGGGTTACTACGAGCAGTACTTC.